Sequencing of this TCR beta chain was carried out in a study of T cell repertoires in cytomegalovirus infection (dated by TCRdb to the late 2010s). About the study as a whole: Alongside well-studied HLA-B-restricted epitopes, the peptide stimulations were aimed at recently identified HLA-C-restricted CMV epitopes, whose presentation resists viral immunomodulation. Because public TCR beta signatures pointed to carriage of CMV infection together with the matching HLA type, the HLA type of each donor mattered for the analysis.

About this clonotype: This receptor's antigen is unknown. No qualities accompany the bases; no much larger clone lies one base away.

Study-wide conclusions, independent of this receptor: In both this cohort and an independent cohort of some 350 donors, the cumulative frequency of public TCR beta family members distinguished carriers of CMV infection plus the relevant HLA type. In the ex vivo response, HLA-C-restricted CMV-specific TCR beta clonotypes were dominant, and in two of eight donors the single most frequent clonotype came from this HLA-C-restricted group.

The treatment or condition label, read with the paper, signifies: in vitro stimulation with specific CMV peptide epitopes to enrich CMV-specific T cells. V was cut back by 3 bases and J by 2 bases, leaving a gap of 17 bases between them. From cysteine to phenylalanine, the CDR3 is 16 amino acids long. Just CDR3 DNA is preserved here, 48 bases in frame from base 1. According to the germline V gene, CDR1 reads SGHRS and CDR2 reads YFSETQ. Instrument used: Illumina HiSeq 1500. The raw public data were reprocessed by TCRdb itself: fastp quality trimming at Q25, MiXCR clonotype calling, in-frame beta chains only. Every entry covers one CDR3 protein and lists the most common genes and DNA from its rows. The sample contains hundreds of thousands of distinct CDR3 sequences, around a third of them found a single time. The ten largest clones take up 18% of the sample.

Sequencing was performed on cultured PBMCs, taken from culture after CMV antigen stimulation. Recombination connected TRBV5-1 to TRBJ2-5; the D gene is possibly TRBD1, with 6 bases matching. The TCR comes from a human donor in good health (CMV status not recorded). Some clones in this sample may be carry-over from other donors' samples. Here is the DNA: TGCGCCAGCAGCTCGTCAGGACAGCCCTTTCAAGAGACCCAGTACTTC. It translates to CASSSSGQPFQETQYF.